The 29 T cell receptor beta chains given below trace back to one sample, sequenced in a study of shared clonotypes between healthy human individuals. This table comes from immunoSEQ multiplex PCR, and its TCRdb copy is limited to in-frame clones, with some not included. The sample lists approximately 940,000 clones, around 80% occurring once. Sequencing used memory CD4+ T cells sorted from blood. The sample's subset: CD45RA-negative fraction. These TCRs come from a man between 18 and 35 years old in good health.

CDR3 loop: CASSLALRTGFDEKLFF. CDR3 in DNA: TGTGCCAGCAGCTTAGCTCTACGGACAGGGTTTGATGAAAAACTGTTTTTT. The rearrangement uses TRBV7-9 and TRBJ1-4; 8 bases match TRBD1. The CDR3 runs to 17 residues. J was trimmed by 6 bases and V by 0 bases; bases with no gene match: 9. Germline-derived CDR1 and CDR2 are SEHNR and FQNEAQ (reference sequence).

The chain is built from TRBV7-2 and TRBJ1-6; D not certain. Trimming left V 3 bases short and J 7 bases short, with 10 bases between. The CDR3 consists of 14 residues. Germline V gene data show CDR1 as SGHTA and CDR2 as FQGNSA. CDR3 region: CASSFRGKNSPLHF. The CDR3 DNA is TGTGCCAGCAGCTTCAGAGGGAAGAATTCACCCCTCCACTTT.

The chain carries TRBV5-5 and TRBJ2-4; no reliable D call. The CDR3 loop spans 16 amino acids. V was trimmed by 7 bases and J by 4 bases, leaving 21 bases between them. Germline V gives CDR1 SGHKS, CDR2 YYEKEE (reference sequence). In DNA form, the CDR3 reads TGTGCCAGCGCCCAGCCCTTGAACAGTAATAAAAACATTCAGTACTTC. Translation gives CASAQPLNSNKNIQYF.

The rearrangement uses TRBV5-6 and TRBJ2-7; 8 bases are shared with TRBD1. Per germline, CDR1 SGHDT and CDR2 YYEEEE. The CDR3 has 15 residues. Germline trimming cut 3 bases from V and 5 bases from J; bases unmatched to any gene: 10. CDR3 DNA: TGTGCCAGCAGCTGGGGACAGGCTAAAAATCACGAGCAGTACTTC. It encodes CASSWGQAKNHEQYF.

A note on this clone: This sample includes further DNA sequences coding for the same CDR3. The J gene is TRBJ2-5, the V gene TRBV5-1; D might be TRBD2 (6 bases). Germline CDR1 and CDR2: SGHRS and YFSETQ. V lost 4 bases and J lost 2, with 9 bases in between. The CDR3 is 13 amino acids. The chain's CDR3 is CASSPRGQETQYF. The CDR3 region has the DNA TGCGCCAGCAGCCCCCGGGGGCAAGAGACCCAGTACTTC.

This clone was counted only a few times. This sequence joins TRBV5-1 and TRBJ2-2; D perhaps matches TRBD1 (6 bases). The V and J ends lost 6 bases and 6 bases respectively, with 15 bases between them. CDR3 length: 14 residues. The V gene's germline CDR1 is SGHRS and CDR2 YFSETQ. This CDR3 reads CASKQGSASGELFF. The CDR3 DNA follows: TGCGCCAGCAAACAGGGTTCTGCCTCCGGGGAGCTGTTTTTT.

This chain links TRBV28 with TRBJ1-5; no firm D call. CDR3 length: 15 amino acids. Germline V gene data show CDR1 as MDHEN and CDR2 as SYDVKM. V gave up 4 bases and J gave up 0 bases, with 10 bases separating them. The CDR3 protein is CASSSTDDSNQPQHF. Here the CDR3 DNA reads TGTGCCAGCAGTTCGACGGACGATAGCAATCAGCCCCAGCATTTT.

The chain links TRBV20-1 to TRBJ2-1; D is unresolved. CDR3 size: 11 residues. The germline gives CDR1 DFQATT, CDR2 SNEGSKA (reference sequence). Trimming cost V 5 bases and J 9 bases, with 11 bases left between them. CDR3 residues: CSAGESSEQFF. CDR3 nucleotide sequence: TGCAGTGCTGGGGAATCCAGTGAGCAGTTCTTC.

This clone was found many times. This chain joins TRBV6-6 and TRBJ1-5, with no clear D. The germline V and J ends were trimmed by 5 bases and 10 bases, with 12 bases remaining between them. This CDR3 contains 12 residues. The germline CDR1 and CDR2 sequences are MNHNY and SVGAGI (reference sequence). The CDR3 reads CASSTPSIPQHF. DNA for the CDR3: TGTGCCAGCAGTACCCCTTCCATCCCCCAGCATTTT.

The rearrangement uses TRBV10-3 and TRBJ2-3, with D perhaps TRBD2 (5 bases). CDR3 length: 14 amino acids. CDR1 ENHRY and CDR2 SYGVKD come from the germline V gene. Trimming removed 8 bases at V and 6 bases at J, with 18 bases between. The CDR3 sequence is CAIRNPLETDTQYF. The CDR3 coding sequence is TGTGCCATCCGAAACCCACTAGAAACGGATACGCAGTATTTT.

The CDR3 here is CASSLGTGGTEYF. The CDR3 DNA sequence: TGTGCCAGCAGCTTAGGGACAGGGGGGACGGAGTACTTC. The genes are TRBV7-9 and TRBJ2-7; 10 bases are shared with TRBD1. The V gene's germline CDR1 is SEHNR and CDR2 FQNEAQ (reference sequence). V was clipped by 1 base and J by 11 bases; unmatched bases: 5. The CDR3 runs 13 residues.

The CDR3: CASSLYGVQYF. The CDR3 nucleotides read TGTGCCAGCAGCTTGTACGGCGTGCAGTATTTT. The rearrangement links TRBV7-9 to TRBJ2-3, with D hard to call. Trimming took 3 bases from V and 11 from J, leaving 9 bases between them. Germline CDR1 SEHNR, CDR2 FQNEAQ (reference sequence). The CDR3 contains 11 residues. The entire variable domain, with the rest obtained from reference TRBV7-9 and TRBJ2-3, is as follows: DTGVSQNPRHKITKRGQNVTFRCDPISEHNRLYWYRQTLGQGPEFLTYFQNEAQLEKSRLLSDRFSAERPKGSFSTLEIQRTEQGDSAMYLCASSLYGVQYFGPGTRLTVL.

This chain uses TRBV5-1 with TRBJ1-1; 7 bases agree with TRBD1. The germline CDR1 and CDR2 sequences are SGHRS and YFSETQ. After removal of 0 bases from V and 6 bases from J, the junction contained 14 bases not matched to a gene. The CDR3 extends over 17 amino acids. The CDR3 nucleotides are TGCGCCAGCAGCTTGGCCCCAGGGGGGGAGGCGCGCGCTGAAGCTTTCTTT. Translation: CASSLAPGGEARAEAFF.

The CDR3 DNA follows: TGTGCCAGCAGTGAAGACCAGAGCTCCTACGAGCAGTACTTC. Translating it yields CASSEDQSSYEQYF. The rearrangement uses TRBV2 and TRBJ2-7; no firm D call. The CDR3 consists of 14 residues. In germline, CDR1 is SNHLY, CDR2 FYNNEI. Trimming shortened V by 1 base and J by 0 bases, and 7 bases separated the two germline ends.

The chain uses TRBV5-1 and TRBJ2-7; 9 nucleotides align to TRBD1. The junction had 11 bases not matched to a gene; V was cut back by 4 bases and J by 6 bases. Germline assignment: CDR1 SGHRS and CDR2 YFSETQ. The CDR3 has 15 amino acids. The CDR3 DNA is TGCGCCAGCAGCCTCTCCGGGACAGGGAGATCCGAGCAGTACTTC. Translated: CASSLSGTGRSEQYF.

The J gene is TRBJ2-7, the V gene TRBV11-3; weak D call: TRBD2 (6 bases). The ends were cut back, 5 bases at V and 5 bases at J, with 22 bases in the middle. There are 16 residues in the CDR3. Per the germline V gene, CDR1 is SGHNT and CDR2 is YENEEA. CDR3 in DNA: TGTGCCAGCAGCGGTGGAGGGATTGCGGGCCCCAACGAGCAGTACTTC. This translates into CASSGGGIAGPNEQYF.

CDR3 residues: CSAVPGQGTYEQYF. The CDR3, as DNA: TGCAGCGCCGTACCGGGACAGGGGACCTACGAGCAGTACTTC. V gene TRBV29-1 combines with J gene TRBJ2-7; 10 bases map to TRBD1. The CDR3 has 14 residues. Germline V gene sequence: CDR1 SQVTM, CDR2 ANQGSEA. Germline trimming cut 7 bases from V and 2 bases from J; bases unmatched to any gene: 8.

This clone occurred a few times. The J gene is TRBJ1-1, the V gene TRBV5-1; 7 positions agree with TRBD1. The junction had 6 bases not matched to a gene; V was cut back by 4 bases and J by 0 bases. CDR1 and CDR2 (germline): SGHRS, YFSETQ. The CDR3 spans 15 residues. The CDR3 is CASSGSGTVNTEAFF. CDR3 nucleotide sequence: TGCGCCAGCAGCGGATCCGGGACAGTGAACACTGAAGCTTTCTTT.

V usage is TRBV28 and J usage is TRBJ1-4, with 10 bases identical to TRBD1. Germline V lookup: CDR1 MDHEN, CDR2 SYDVKM. The CDR3 consists of 15 residues. Trimming removed 4 bases from V and 11 bases from J; junction bases left unmatched: 10. The CDR3 spells CASSSGGTGVQKLFF. The CDR3 nucleotides are TGTGCCAGCAGTTCAGGAGGGACAGGGGTACAGAAACTGTTTTTT.

The CDR3 DNA reads TGTGCCAGCAGTTTACGAGGACAGGGGGCGATTTACGAGCAGTACTTC. The encoded protein is CASSLRGQGAIYEQYF. V and J are TRBV27 and TRBJ2-7, with 11 bases aligning to TRBD1. CDR3 length: 16 residues. Trimming took 2 bases from V and 4 from J; bases not matched to a gene: 7. Germline V lookup: CDR1 MNHEY, CDR2 SMNVEV (reference sequence).

The rearrangement uses TRBV28 and TRBJ2-2; TRBD2 aligns across 9 bases. CDR1 is MDHEN and CDR2 is SYDVKM in the germline V gene. The CDR3 covers 17 residues. V lost 3 bases, J lost 6 bases, and 11 bases stayed unmatched. The CDR3 spells CASSFLRGGLGPGELFF. The CDR3 nucleotides read TGTGCCAGCAGTTTTTTGCGGGGGGGCCTCGGTCCCGGGGAGCTGTTTTTT.

V is TRBV28 and J is TRBJ1-3, with D perhaps matching TRBD1 (5 bases). V was shortened by 6 bases and J by 0 bases, with 15 bases between the two germline ends. From germline, CDR1 is MDHEN and CDR2 SYDVKM. The CDR3 is 16 residues long. In nucleotides, the CDR3 is TGTGCCAGCAGGGCCGGGACCGCAAGCTCTGGAAACACCATATATTTT. This gives the protein CASRAGTASSGNTIYF.

This clone has only a few counts. V usage is TRBV27 and J usage is TRBJ1-1, with D possibly matching TRBD1 (5 bases). The CDR3 length is 14 residues. V dropped 6 bases and J dropped 3 bases, with 14 bases sitting between them. Germline CDR1 is MNHEY and CDR2 is SMNVEV (reference sequence). The CDR3 nucleotides read TGTGCCAGCAGGTACAGGCGGGGGGACACTGAAGCTTTCTTT. Translation gives CASRYRRGDTEAFF.

The J gene is TRBJ1-5, the V gene TRBV29-1, with unresolved D. Trimming left V 1 base short and J 8 bases short, with 12 bases between. This CDR3 comprises 13 residues. Germline V CDR1 and CDR2: SQVTM, ANQGSEA. CDR3 loop: CSVEGVAGEPQHF. The CDR3 nucleotides read TGCAGCGTTGAAGGGGTGGCCGGCGAGCCCCAGCATTTT.

This clone was picked up a small number of times. The chain is built from TRBV6-6 and TRBJ2-1, with a weak D call TRBD2 (6 bases). The CDR3 has 15 residues. V lost 5 bases and J lost 5, with 16 bases in between. Germline CDR1 reads MNHNY; CDR2 reads SVGAGI (reference sequence). CDR3 loop: CASSKPLARNNEQFF. The CDR3 DNA reads TGTGCCAGCAGTAAGCCGCTAGCGAGGAACAATGAGCAGTTCTTC.

V usage is TRBV5-4 and J usage is TRBJ2-3, with 9 bases matching TRBD2. The germline V gene has CDR1 SGHNT and CDR2 YYREEE (reference sequence). J was trimmed by 6 bases and V by 2 bases; bases with no gene match: 7. The CDR3 length is 15 residues. CDR3 DNA: TGTGCCAGCAGCTTAGGCGGGAGGGCCGCGGATACGCAGTATTTT. As protein: CASSLGGRAADTQYF.

The V gene is TRBV6-1, the J gene TRBJ2-5; D uncertain. Germline loops: CDR1 MNHNS, CDR2 SASEGT. V dropped 1 base and J dropped 5 bases, with 14 bases sitting between them. The CDR3 consists of 15 residues. DNA for the CDR3: TGTGCCAGCAGTGAAGGACCGACTCTCGGGGAGACCCAGTACTTC. This translates into CASSEGPTLGETQYF.

This clone turned up a few times. The rearrangement joins TRBV5-1 to TRBJ1-1, with D hard to call. Trimming stripped 4 bases from V and 4 bases from J, with 17 bases between. Per the germline V gene, CDR1 is SGHRS and CDR2 is YFSETQ. The CDR3 sequence is 15 residues long. CDR3 DNA: TGCGCCAGCAGCCCGGGCACCTCGCGGAGCACTGAAGCTTTCTTT. Its protein product is CASSPGTSRSTEAFF. Variable domain in full (rest from reference TRBV5-1 and TRBJ1-1): KAGVTQTPRYLIKTRGQQVTLSCSPISGHRSVSWYQQTPGQGLQFLFEYFSETQRNKGNFPGRFSGRQFSNSRSEMNVSTLELGDSALYLCASSPGTSRSTEAFFGQGTRLTVV.

J is TRBJ2-3 and V is TRBV2, with no clear D. CDR3 size: 12 residues. Germline-derived CDR1 and CDR2 are SNHLY and FYNNEI. Trimming removed 6 bases from V and 6 bases from J, with 10 bases in between. CDR3 residues: CASRREGDTQYF. CDR3 DNA: TGTGCCAGCAGGCGTGAAGGGGATACGCAGTATTTT.